This T cell receptor beta chain originates from a study of blood T cell repertoires in COVID-19. Study-level information: The cDNA or gDNA used as material had been derived from T cells, B-cell-depleted T cells, or PBMCs.

The CDR3 totals 16 residues. Germline loops: CDR1 MDHEN, CDR2 SYDVKM. The V segment lost 2 bases and the J segment 2 bases; nucleotides outside the gene matches: 4. Sequenced by immunoSEQ multiplex PCR; TCRdb stores in-frame clones only, minus some. The data show about 280,000 clones, with 85% seen just once and 5.1% held by the top ten. The clonotype comes from a middle-aged man with active or convalescent COVID-19. The chain is built from TRBV28 and TRBJ2-1; 9 bases align to TRBD1. The sequencing sample was made of peripheral blood. This chain's CDR3 is CASSLGGQGAYNEQFF. Written as DNA, the CDR3 is TGTGCCAGCAGTTTAGGGGGACAGGGAGCCTACAATGAGCAGTTCTTC.